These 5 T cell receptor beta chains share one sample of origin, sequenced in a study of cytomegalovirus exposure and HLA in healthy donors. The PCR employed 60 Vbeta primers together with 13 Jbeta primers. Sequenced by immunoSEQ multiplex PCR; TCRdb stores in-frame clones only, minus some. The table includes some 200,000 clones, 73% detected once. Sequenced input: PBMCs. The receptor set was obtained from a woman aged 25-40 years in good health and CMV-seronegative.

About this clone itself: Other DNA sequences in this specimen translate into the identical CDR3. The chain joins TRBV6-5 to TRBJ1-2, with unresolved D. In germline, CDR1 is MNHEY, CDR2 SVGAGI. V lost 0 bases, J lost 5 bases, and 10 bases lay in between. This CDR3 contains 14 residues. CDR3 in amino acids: CASSYSDRGYGYTF. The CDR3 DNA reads TGTGCCAGCAGTTACTCGGACCGAGGGTATGGCTACACCTTC.

CDR3 sequence (DNA): TGCGCCACCCGGCTTTTAGGAGGGCGGAACACTGAAGCTTTCTTT. It specifies CATRLLGGRNTEAFF. This rearrangement joins TRBV4-1 to TRBJ1-1; D remains ambiguous. This CDR3 is 15 amino acids long. V lost 10 bases and J lost 1, with 19 bases in between. Germline V gene lookup returns CDR1 MGHRA and CDR2 YSYEKL.

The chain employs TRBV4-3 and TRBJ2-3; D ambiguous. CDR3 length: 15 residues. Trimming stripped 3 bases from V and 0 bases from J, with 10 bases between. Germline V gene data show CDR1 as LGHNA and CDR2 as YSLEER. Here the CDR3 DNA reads TGCGCCAGCAGCCAGTTCCGGAGCAGCACAGATACGCAGTATTTT. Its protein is CASSQFRSSTDTQYF.

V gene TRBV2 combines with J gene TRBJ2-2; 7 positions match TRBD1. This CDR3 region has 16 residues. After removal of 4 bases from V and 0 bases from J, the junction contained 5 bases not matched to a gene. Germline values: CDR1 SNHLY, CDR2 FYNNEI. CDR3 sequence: CASSARQGANTGELFF. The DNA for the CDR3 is TGTGCCAGCAGTGCCCGACAGGGCGCGAACACCGGGGAGCTGTTTTTT.

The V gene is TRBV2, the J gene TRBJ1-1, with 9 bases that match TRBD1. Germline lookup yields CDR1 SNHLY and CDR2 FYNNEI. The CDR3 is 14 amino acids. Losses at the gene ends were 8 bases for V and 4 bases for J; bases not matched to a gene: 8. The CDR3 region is CASGSGQGGTEAFF. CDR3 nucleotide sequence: TGTGCCAGCGGCTCGGGACAGGGAGGCACTGAAGCTTTCTTT.